This entry describes one T cell receptor (beta chain). This sample was included in a study of blood T cell repertoires in COVID-19. The CDR3 length is 14 residues. Germline V gene sequence: CDR1 SGHAT, CDR2 FQNNGV. Trimming removed 1 base from V and 4 bases from J, with 10 bases in between. Method: immunoSEQ multiplex PCR; TCRdb's copy keeps in-frame clones and lacks some. The table includes 250,000 to 400,000 clones, about 87% detected once. The chain is built from TRBV11-2 and TRBJ1-1; D is perhaps TRBD1 (5 bases). The sequence came from a woman aged 30 to 39 with COVID-19, enrolled during active disease. Specimen: peripheral blood. CDR3 protein: CASSLVYGGTEAFF. CDR3 DNA: TGTGCCAGCAGCTTAGTTTACGGGGGCACTGAAGCTTTCTTT.